This TCR beta chain was captured by sequencing in a study of regulatory T cells in long-lasting Graves disease. This clonotype was observed at least ten times. The CDR3 runs 15 residues. The ends were cut back, 6 bases at V and 7 bases at J, with 19 bases in the middle. Germline-derived CDR1 and CDR2 are MDHEN and SYDVKM. Libraries of TCR beta came from iRepertoire HTBI primers plus Arm-PCR of CDR3 regions. TCRdb redid the calling of the multiplex PCR reads with MiXCR, one entry per CDR3 protein. The sample lists 560,000 or so distinct CDR3 sequences, 15% to 20% occurring once. Time point defined: newly diagnosed GD, antithyroid drugs for less than 3 months. Extracted RNA from PBMCs served as the source of the TCR library. These sequences were also reported in another study, on T cells in Graves' hyperthyroidism and ophthalmopathy. In that study: Ophthalmopathy was model-predicted a median roughly 6.3 months pre-onset.

This TCR was recovered from a man younger than 35 with Graves disease. The V gene is TRBV28, the J gene TRBJ2-1; a possible D gene is TRBD2 (6 bases). This sample comprised peripheral blood mononuclear cells (PBMCs), obtained at new diagnosis, from a patient treated with antithyroid drugs. CDR3 region: CASRGRGRPQNEQFF. CDR3 nucleotides: TGTGCCAGCAGGGGGCGGGGCCGACCCCAGAATGAGCAGTTCTTC.